This TCR beta chain came from a study of blood T cell repertoires in COVID-19. Overall study context: Both acute and convalescent COVID-19 samples were obtained from the United States, Italy and Spain. PBMCs, B-cell-depleted T cells, or T cells provided the cDNA or gDNA that made up the material.

Authors' methods: The authors estimated nucleated cell counts from reference gene primer amplification. Here immunoSEQ multiplex PCR was the method, and the copy in TCRdb shows in-frame clones only, minus some. D and trimming come from the DNA, and the V and J calls and clone size come from that table. Of 150,000 or so clones listed, about nine tenths are singletons. Trimming removed 3 bases from V and 2 bases from J, with 12 bases in between. The CDR3 runs to 14 residues. Germline V gene sequence: CDR1 DFQATT, CDR2 SNEGSKA (reference sequence). Sequenced input: peripheral blood. The chain employs TRBV20-1 and TRBJ2-3, with no clear D. The TCR originated in a man in his sixties with active or convalescent COVID-19. The CDR3 region has the DNA TGCAGTGCTAGTATATGGGCCGACACAGATACGCAGTATTTT. It codes for CSASIWADTDTQYF.